The clone carrying this T cell receptor (beta chain) has at least ten counts. These data belong to a study of T cells in Graves' hyperthyroidism and ophthalmopathy. Template material for amplifying TCR beta CDR3 regions consisted of RNA transcripts. The primer set for the first-round RT-PCR of the TCR CDR3 was HTBI. In TCRdb, the multiplex PCR reads were re-called with MiXCR into one record per CDR3 protein. In the table there are about 600,000 distinct CDR3 sequences, more than 13% of which are singletons. The V gene end was trimmed by 2 bases and the J gene end by 3 bases; junction bases not matched to a gene: 8. The CDR3 has 16 residues. CDR1 is KGHDR and CDR2 is SFDVKD in the germline V gene.

The chain employs TRBV24-1 and TRBJ1-1; TRBD1 agrees at 7 bases. This receptor was taken from a woman under 30 with Graves' ophthalmopathy. The sample comprised blood. The CDR3 spells CATSDSSDRTYTEAFF. The CDR3 DNA is TGTGCCACCAGTGATTCCTCGGACAGGACTTACACTGAAGCTTTCTTT.